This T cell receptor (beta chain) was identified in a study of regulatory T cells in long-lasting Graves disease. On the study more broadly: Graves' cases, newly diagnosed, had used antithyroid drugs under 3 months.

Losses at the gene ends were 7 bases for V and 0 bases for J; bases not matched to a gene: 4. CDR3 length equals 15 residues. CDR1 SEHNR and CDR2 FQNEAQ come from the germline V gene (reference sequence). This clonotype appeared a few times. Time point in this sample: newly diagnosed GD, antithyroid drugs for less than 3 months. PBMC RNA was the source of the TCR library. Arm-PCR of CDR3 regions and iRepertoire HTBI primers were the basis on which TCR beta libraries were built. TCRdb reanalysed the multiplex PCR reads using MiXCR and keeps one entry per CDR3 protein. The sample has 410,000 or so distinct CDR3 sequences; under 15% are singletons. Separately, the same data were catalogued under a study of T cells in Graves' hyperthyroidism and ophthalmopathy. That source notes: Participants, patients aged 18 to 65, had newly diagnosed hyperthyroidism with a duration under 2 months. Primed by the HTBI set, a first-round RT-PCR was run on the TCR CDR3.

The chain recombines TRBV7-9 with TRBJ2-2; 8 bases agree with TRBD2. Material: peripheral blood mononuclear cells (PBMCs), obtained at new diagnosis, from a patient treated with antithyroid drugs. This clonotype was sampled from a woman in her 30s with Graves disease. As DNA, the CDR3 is TGTGCCAGCACTCTAGCGGGCGCGAACACCGGGGAGCTGTTTTTT. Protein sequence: CASTLAGANTGELFF. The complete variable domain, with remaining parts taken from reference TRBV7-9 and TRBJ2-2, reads DTGVSQNPRHKITKRGQNVTFRCDPISEHNRLYWYRQTLGQGPEFLTYFQNEAQLEKSRLLSDRFSAERPKGSFSTLEIQRTEQGDSAMYLCASTLAGANTGELFFGEGSRLTVL.